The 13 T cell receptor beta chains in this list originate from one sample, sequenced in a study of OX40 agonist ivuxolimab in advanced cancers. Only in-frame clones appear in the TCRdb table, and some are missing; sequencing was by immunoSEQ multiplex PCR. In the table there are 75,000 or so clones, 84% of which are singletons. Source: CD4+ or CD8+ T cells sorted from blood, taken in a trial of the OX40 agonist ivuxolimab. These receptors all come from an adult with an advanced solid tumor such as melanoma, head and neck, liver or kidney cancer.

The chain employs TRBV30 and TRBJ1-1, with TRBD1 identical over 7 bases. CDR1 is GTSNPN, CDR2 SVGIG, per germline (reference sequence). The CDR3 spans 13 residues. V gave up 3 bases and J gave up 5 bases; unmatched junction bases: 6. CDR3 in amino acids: CAWSTTGRTEAFF. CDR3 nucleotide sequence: TGTGCCTGGAGCACGACAGGGAGGACTGAAGCTTTCTTT. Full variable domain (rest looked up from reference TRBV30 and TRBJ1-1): SQTIHQWPATLVQPVGSPLSLECTVEGTSNPNLYWYRQAAGRGLQLLFYSVGIGQISSEVPQNLSASRPQDRQFILSSKKLLLSDSGFYLCAWSTTGRTEAFFGQGTRLTVV.

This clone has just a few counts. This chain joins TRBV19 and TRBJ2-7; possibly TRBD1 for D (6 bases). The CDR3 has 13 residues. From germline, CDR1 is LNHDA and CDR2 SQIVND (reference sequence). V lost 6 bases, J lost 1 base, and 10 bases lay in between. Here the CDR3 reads CASRRTESYEQYF. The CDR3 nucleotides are TGTGCCAGTAGACGGACAGAATCCTACGAGCAGTACTTC.

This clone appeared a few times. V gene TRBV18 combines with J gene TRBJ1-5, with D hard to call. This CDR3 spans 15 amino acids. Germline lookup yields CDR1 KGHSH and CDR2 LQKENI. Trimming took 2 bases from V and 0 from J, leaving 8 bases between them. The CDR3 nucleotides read TGTGCCAGCTCACCAACACCCGATAGCAATCAGCCCCAGCATTTT. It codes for CASSPTPDSNQPQHF.

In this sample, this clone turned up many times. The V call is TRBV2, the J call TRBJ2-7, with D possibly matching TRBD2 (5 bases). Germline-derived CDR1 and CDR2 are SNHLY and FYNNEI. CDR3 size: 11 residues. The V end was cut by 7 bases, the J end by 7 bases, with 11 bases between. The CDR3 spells CASTLRGEQYF. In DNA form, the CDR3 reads TGTGCCAGCACCCTACGCGGGGAGCAGTACTTC.

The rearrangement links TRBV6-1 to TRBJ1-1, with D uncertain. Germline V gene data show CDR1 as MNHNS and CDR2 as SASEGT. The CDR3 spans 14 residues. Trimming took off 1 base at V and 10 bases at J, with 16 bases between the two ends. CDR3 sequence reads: CASSEGGFTRRAFF. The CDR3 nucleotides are TGTGCCAGCAGTGAAGGGGGTTTTACCCGTAGAGCTTTCTTT.

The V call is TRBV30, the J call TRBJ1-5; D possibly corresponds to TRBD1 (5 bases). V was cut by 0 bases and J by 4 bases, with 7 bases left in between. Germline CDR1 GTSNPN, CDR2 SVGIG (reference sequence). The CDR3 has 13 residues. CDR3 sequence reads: CAWSVKGNQPQHF. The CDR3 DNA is TGTGCCTGGAGTGTAAAGGGGAATCAGCCCCAGCATTTT. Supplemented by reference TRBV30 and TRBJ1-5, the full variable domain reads SQTIHQWPATLVQPVGSPLSLECTVEGTSNPNLYWYRQAAGRGLQLLFYSVGIGQISSEVPQNLSASRPQDRQFILSSKKLLLSDSGFYLCAWSVKGNQPQHFGDGTRLSIL.

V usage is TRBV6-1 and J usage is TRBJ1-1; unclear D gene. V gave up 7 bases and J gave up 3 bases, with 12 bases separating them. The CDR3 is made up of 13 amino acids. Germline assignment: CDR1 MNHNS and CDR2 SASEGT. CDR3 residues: CASTLRGDTEAFF. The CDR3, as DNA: TGTGCCAGCACGCTTCGGGGAGACACTGAAGCTTTCTTT.

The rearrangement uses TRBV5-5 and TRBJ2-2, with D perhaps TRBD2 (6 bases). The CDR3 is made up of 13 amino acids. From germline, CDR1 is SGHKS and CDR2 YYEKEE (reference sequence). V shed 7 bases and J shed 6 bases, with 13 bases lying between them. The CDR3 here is CASLRWGAGELFF. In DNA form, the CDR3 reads TGTGCCAGCCTCCGATGGGGGGCCGGGGAGCTGTTTTTT.

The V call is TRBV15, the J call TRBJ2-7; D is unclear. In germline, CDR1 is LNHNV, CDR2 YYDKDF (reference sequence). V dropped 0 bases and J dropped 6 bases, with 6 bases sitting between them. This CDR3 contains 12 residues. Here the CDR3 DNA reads TGTGCCACCAGCAGAGAAGTCGGCGAGCAGTACTTC. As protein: CATSREVGEQYF.

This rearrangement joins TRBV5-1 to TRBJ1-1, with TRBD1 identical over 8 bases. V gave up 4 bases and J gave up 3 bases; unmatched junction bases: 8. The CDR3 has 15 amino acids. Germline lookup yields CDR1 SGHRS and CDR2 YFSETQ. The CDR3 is CASSPGQGWDTEAFF. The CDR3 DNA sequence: TGCGCCAGCAGCCCCGGACAGGGTTGGGACACTGAAGCTTTCTTT.

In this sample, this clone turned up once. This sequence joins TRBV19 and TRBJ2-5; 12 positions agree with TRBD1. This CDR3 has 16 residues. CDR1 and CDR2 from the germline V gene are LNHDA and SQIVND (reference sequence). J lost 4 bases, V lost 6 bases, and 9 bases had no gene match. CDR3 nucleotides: TGTGCCAGTAGCCCACTCCCGGGACAGGGGGCAGAGACCCAGTACTTC. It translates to CASSPLPGQGAETQYF.

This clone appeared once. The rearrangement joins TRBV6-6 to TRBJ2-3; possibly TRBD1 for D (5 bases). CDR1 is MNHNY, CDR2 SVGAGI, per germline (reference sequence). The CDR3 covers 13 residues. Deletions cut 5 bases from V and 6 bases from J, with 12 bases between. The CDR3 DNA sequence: TGTGCCAGCAGTCGGACAACTGGGGATACGCAGTATTTT. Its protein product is CASSRTTGDTQYF.

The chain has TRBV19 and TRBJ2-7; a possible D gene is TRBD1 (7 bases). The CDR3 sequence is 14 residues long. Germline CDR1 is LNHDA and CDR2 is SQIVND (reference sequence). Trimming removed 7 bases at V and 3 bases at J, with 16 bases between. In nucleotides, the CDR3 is TGTGCCAGTACCTCGGGGGACAGTCGCTACGAGCAGTACTTC. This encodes CASTSGDSRYEQYF.